This paragraph reports one TCR beta chain. What it recognizes is unknown. This sample stems from a study of T cell repertoires in cytomegalovirus infection. Study summary: Selected CMV epitopes included recently identified HLA-C-restricted ones as well as well-studied HLA-B-restricted ones. It can be stated that public TCR beta signatures indicated CMV infection as well as a matching HLA type. Whole-study findings and limits: In two of eight donors, the top clonotype was HLA-C-restricted CMV-specific. Identification of carriers of CMV plus the relevant HLA was performed using cumulative public TCR beta family frequency.

TCRdb re-called the reads through MiXCR, storing one row per CDR3 protein. Of roughly 990,000 distinct CDR3 sequences listed, approximately 31% are singletons. The CDR3 covers 13 residues. Trimming took 5 bases from V and 1 from J; bases not matched to a gene: 2. Germline lookup yields CDR1 DFQATT and CDR2 SNEGSKA (reference sequence). The genes are TRBV20-1 and TRBJ1-1, with 9 bases that match TRBD1. The TCR comes from a human donor in good health (CMV status not recorded). Some clones in this sample may be carry-over from other donors' samples. This material consisted of cultured CD8+ T cells from PBMCs, taken from culture after CMV antigen stimulation. CDR3 protein: CSAADRGNTEAFF. CDR3 DNA: TGCAGTGCTGCGGACAGGGGGAACACTGAAGCTTTCTTT.